This TCR beta chain was recorded in a study of shared T cell receptors in the human thymus. Germline CDR1 and CDR2: DFQATT and SNEGSKA (reference sequence). There are 11 residues in the CDR3. Data came from immunoSEQ multiplex PCR; TCRdb stores just in-frame clones and leaves some out. The table shows 720,000 or so clones, with 80% to 90% occurring only once. The sample was also linked to a second study, of human thymus T cells.

Sequencing used thymocytes. The receptor comes from a girl less than two years old with a congenital heart defect. V is TRBV20-1 and J is TRBJ2-3, with 7 positions matching TRBD1. The CDR3 reads CSAQGWDTQYF. The CDR3 DNA follows: TGCAGCGCACAGGGGTGGGATACGCAGTATTTT.